This T cell receptor beta chain was identified in a study of CXCR3-negative and CXCR3-positive naive CD8 T cells. Findings and limits, study-wide: Memory CD8+ cells had much lower diversity, and both naive subsets had comparably high diversity. Fresh PBMCs served for most assays, and CXCR3 expression fell partially after cryopreservation. In CXCR3-positive naive cells, the TRB CDR3s were more hydrophobic than in CXCR3-negative naive cells.

A word on this clonotype: Its target is unknown.

UMI-tagged TRB cDNA libraries were built via 5' RACE. TCRdb re-called the 5' RACE reads; every CDR3 protein appears as one record, without DNA. The sample table sets out about 110,000 distinct CDR3 sequences. CDR1 is SGHTA, CDR2 FQGTGA, per germline. This CDR3 region has 13 residues. Sample: naive CXCR3+ CD8+ T cells from blood. Specified subset: CD45RO-CCR7+CD27+CD95- naive CD8+ T cells expressing CXCR3 (TNR3+). This clonotype was sampled from a human donor in good health. Some clones in this sample may be carry-over from other donors' samples. V usage is TRBV7-3 and J usage is TRBJ2-7. CDR3 amino acids: CASSLTLDGEQYF.